The next 11 T cell receptor beta chains were all read from a single sample in a study of blood T cell repertoires in COVID-19. Clones were sequenced by immunoSEQ multiplex PCR, and TCRdb holds only the in-frame ones, with some missing. The table shows a few hundred thousand clones, with around 84% occurring only once. Specimen: PBMCs or T cells enriched from blood (not recorded which). These receptors all stem from a woman in her fifties or sixties who had been exposed to COVID-19.

J is TRBJ1-5 and V is TRBV19; D gene uncertain. The CDR3 totals 13 residues. Germline V CDR1 and CDR2: LNHDA, SQIVND (reference sequence). Trimming removed 8 bases at V and 0 bases at J, with 8 bases between. CDR3 in amino acids: CASSEPSNQPQHF. The DNA of the CDR3 is TGTGCCAGTTCAGAACCTAGCAATCAGCCCCAGCATTTT.

The chain recombines TRBV10-1 with TRBJ2-7; 8 positions match TRBD1. The germline gives CDR1 WNHNN, CDR2 SYGVQD (reference sequence). The V and J ends lost 5 bases and 7 bases, in that order; junction bases with no gene match: 7. The CDR3 length is 13 residues. The CDR3 DNA is TGCGCCAGCAGTATTGACAGGGGACGGGAGCAGTACTTC. Translation gives CASSIDRGREQYF.

The chain joins TRBV5-1 to TRBJ2-7; D gene unclear. The V and J ends lost 3 bases and 1 base respectively, with 11 bases between them. The CDR3 has 14 residues. CDR1 is SGHRS and CDR2 is YFSETQ in the germline V gene. The CDR3 bases are TGCGCCAGCAGCTCGGTAACTGCTTCCTACGAGCAGTACTTC. It codes for CASSSVTASYEQYF.

The chain couples TRBV6-2 or TRBV6-3 to TRBJ2-7; 9 bases match TRBD1. The germline V gene encodes CDR1 MNHEY and CDR2 SVGEGT. Trimming cost V 2 bases and J 9 bases; bases outside gene matches: 11. This CDR3 spans 15 amino acids. Written as DNA, the CDR3 is TGTGCCAGCAGTTACGCCCCCGGGACAGGGATGGGGCAGTACTTC. It encodes CASSYAPGTGMGQYF.

CDR3 residues: CASSLDLPGNTEAFF. CDR3 nucleotide sequence: TGTGCCAGCAGCTTAGATTTGCCAGGGAACACTGAAGCTTTCTTT. The rearrangement links TRBV11-2 to TRBJ1-1; the D is unclear. Germline values: CDR1 SGHAT, CDR2 FQNNGV. Trimming pared 0 bases from V and 1 base from J, leaving 9 bases between. This CDR3 comprises 15 residues.

The chain links TRBV5-6 to TRBJ1-1, with D tentatively TRBD1 (5 bases). The CDR3 covers 17 residues. Trimming shortened V by 1 base and J by 0 bases, and 16 bases separated the two germline ends. Germline V gene data show CDR1 as SGHDT and CDR2 as YYEEEE. This CDR3 reads CASSLKPALTVNTEAFF. CDR3 nucleotides: TGTGCCAGCAGCTTGAAACCCGCCCTGACAGTGAACACTGAAGCTTTCTTT.

This chain uses TRBV2 with TRBJ1-5; the D gene is possibly TRBD1 (6 bases). The germline V and J ends were trimmed by 6 bases and 4 bases, with 13 bases remaining between them. CDR3 length equals 14 residues. The germline CDR1 and CDR2 sequences are SNHLY and FYNNEI. In DNA, the CDR3 is TGTGCCAGCAGCCTTGAAAGGGGGAATCAGCCCCAGCATTTT. The encoded protein is CASSLERGNQPQHF.

Notes on this clone: The same CDR3 can be traced to other DNA sequences in this sample. The chain uses TRBV27 and TRBJ1-1; D gene ambiguous. CDR3 length: 13 amino acids. Germline CDR1 reads MNHEY; CDR2 reads SMNVEV (reference sequence). V dropped 2 bases and J dropped 2 bases, with 6 bases sitting between them. CDR3 sequence (DNA): TGTGCCAGCAGTTTAGGGCAAAACACTGAAGCTTTCTTT. It specifies CASSLGQNTEAFF.

This sequence joins TRBV28 and TRBJ1-1, with a possible D match to TRBD1 (5 bases). The CDR3 runs 14 residues. Germline V gene lookup returns CDR1 MDHEN and CDR2 SYDVKM. The V and J ends lost 7 bases and 7 bases respectively, with 19 bases between them. The CDR3: CASTFQGRRSEAFF. CDR3 in DNA: TGTGCCAGCACCTTTCAGGGAAGGCGTAGTGAAGCTTTCTTT.

The rearrangement uses TRBV6-2 or TRBV6-3 and TRBJ2-2, with 11 bases matching TRBD2. CDR1 and CDR2 (germline): MNHEY, SVGEGT. This CDR3 region has 17 residues. After removal of 6 bases from V and 7 bases from J, the junction contained 13 bases not matched to a gene. CDR3 coding DNA: TGTGCCAGCAGCCCTATCCGTCTAGCGGGGGGCGGCGGGGAGCTGTTTTTT. This sequence encodes CASSPIRLAGGGGELFF.

This clone showed up just once. As DNA, the CDR3 is TGTGCCAGCAGTTACTCAGCAGGGGGATACTATGGCTACACCTTC. Protein: CASSYSAGGYYGYTF. The rearrangement joins TRBV6-2 or TRBV6-3 to TRBJ1-2, with 7 bases matching TRBD1. V lost 0 bases to trimming and J lost 3 bases; unmatched junction nucleotides: 4. Per germline, CDR1 MNHEY and CDR2 SVGEGT. The CDR3 consists of 15 residues.